Sequencing of this T cell receptor (beta chain) was carried out in a study of identical twins. Whole-study results and caveats: The study found weaker excess twin sharing in beta out-of-frame sequences. Beta clonotypes that were abundant in cord blood contained fewer insertions, a pattern absent from memory repertoires.

Germline CDR1 LGHNA, CDR2 YNFKEQ. The CDR3 is 16 amino acids. The V end lost 0 bases, the J end lost 0 bases, and 9 bases lay between the germline ends. As to this clonotype: The antigen remains unidentified.

MiXCR, applied by TCRdb to the 5' RACE reads, yields one record per CDR3 protein. The sample lists 600,000 to 850,000 distinct CDR3 sequences; over 15% were seen once. These records were also assigned to another study, of T cells expressing NK-cell markers.

V is TRBV4-2 and J is TRBJ2-1; D possibly corresponds to TRBD2 (6 bases). Sequencing was carried out using PBMCs. The TCR comes from a woman younger than 30 in good health. Written as DNA, the CDR3 is TGTGCCAGCAGCCAAGATCTGCGGGGCTCCTACAATGAGCAGTTCTTC. It yields the protein CASSQDLRGSYNEQFF.